This T cell receptor beta chain was sequenced in a study of T cell changes during pregnancy in multiple sclerosis. This clone was found once. Sequenced by immunoSEQ multiplex PCR; TCRdb stores in-frame clones only, minus some. The sample consists of tens of thousands of clones, over 85% of them appearing once. The germline CDR1 and CDR2 sequences are SGDLS and YYNGEE. The CDR3 loop spans 17 amino acids. Trimming removed 3 bases from V and 3 bases from J; junction bases left unmatched: 13. The TCR sequence derives from a female donor with multiple sclerosis, enrolled in a pregnancy study. The sequences come from CD8+ T cells from peripheral blood mononuclear cells, collected after pregnancy. The genes are TRBV9 and TRBJ2-5; TRBD2 matches at 8 bases. CDR3 residues: CASSGRLAGQLEETQYF. The CDR3 coding sequence is TGTGCCAGCAGCGGGAGGCTAGCGGGCCAACTTGAAGAGACCCAGTACTTC.